These 12 T cell receptor beta chains share one sample of origin, sequenced in a study of OX40 agonist ivuxolimab in advanced cancers. Assay: immunoSEQ multiplex PCR; the TCRdb copy retains only in-frame clones and omits some. Of about 72,000 clones listed, roughly 86% are singletons. The sequences come from CD4+ or CD8+ T cells sorted from blood, collected in a trial of the OX40 agonist ivuxolimab. These receptors all stem from an adult with an advanced solid tumor such as melanoma, head and neck, liver or kidney cancer.

This chain connects TRBV6-1 to TRBJ2-7; no firm D call. The CDR3 spans 12 residues. Germline CDR1 and CDR2: MNHNS and SASEGT. Trimming left V 7 bases short and J 2 bases short, with 9 bases between. The CDR3 nucleotides are TGTGCCAGCACCGGTTTAACCTACGAGCAGTACTTC. The encoded protein is CASTGLTYEQYF.

This chain connects TRBV5-1 to TRBJ2-2; no reliable D call. The length of the CDR3 is 15 residues. Germline CDR1 reads SGHRS; CDR2 reads YFSETQ. V was pared by 3 bases and J by 4 bases, with 13 bases between. For the CDR3, the DNA is TGCGCCAGCAGCTCCCTGACGATCTCCACCGGGGAGCTGTTTTTT. It yields the protein CASSSLTISTGELFF. Together with reference TRBV5-1 and TRBJ2-2, the CDR3 gives the full variable domain: KAGVTQTPRYLIKTRGQQVTLSCSPISGHRSVSWYQQTPGQGLQFLFEYFSETQRNKGNFPGRFSGRQFSNSRSEMNVSTLELGDSALYLCASSSLTISTGELFFGEGSRLTVL.

The chain carries TRBV28 and TRBJ2-3, with 7 bases identical to TRBD1. Per the germline V gene, CDR1 is MDHEN and CDR2 is SYDVKM. V lost 8 bases and J lost 2; bases outside the gene matches: 13. The CDR3 sequence is 16 residues long. This CDR3 reads CASSNNKGGFTDTQYF. DNA of the CDR3: TGTGCCAGCTCAAACAACAAAGGGGGCTTCACAGATACGCAGTATTTT.

This clone was counted a single time. The CDR3 nucleotides are TGCGCCAGCAGCCCCGGGACAGGGTGGGAAGATACGCAGTATTTT. Amino acid sequence: CASSPGTGWEDTQYF. This chain connects TRBV5-1 to TRBJ2-3, with 9 bases aligning to TRBD1. Germline loops: CDR1 SGHRS, CDR2 YFSETQ. The CDR3 has 15 amino acids. V shed 4 bases and J 5 bases; nucleotides not matched to a gene: 8.

The chain uses TRBV10-3 and TRBJ2-7, with D possibly TRBD2 on 6 matching bases. V was pared by 10 bases and J by 0 bases, with 19 bases between. The CDR3 is 15 amino acids. CDR1 is ENHRY, CDR2 SYGVKD, per germline. This CDR3 reads CATSPPLANSYEQYF. The CDR3 nucleotides read TGTGCCACCAGCCCCCCGCTAGCGAACTCCTACGAGCAGTACTTC.

The CDR3 nucleotides are TGTGCCAGCTCACCAGGGGGAAGTCAGCCCCAGCATTTT. Translation: CASSPGGSQPQHF. This chain uses TRBV18 with TRBJ1-5, with TRBD1 as a possible D gene (5 bases). V was clipped by 2 bases and J by 6 bases, with 8 bases between them. The CDR3 sequence is 13 residues long. Germline assignment: CDR1 KGHSH and CDR2 LQKENI.

The CDR3: CASSPLQVGNNEQFF. The DNA for the CDR3 is TGTGCCAGCAGCCCCCTACAGGTTGGTAACAATGAGCAGTTCTTC. V usage is TRBV14 and J usage is TRBJ2-1; possible D gene TRBD1, 5 bases. CDR1 is SGHDN and CDR2 is FVKESK in the germline V gene. The CDR3 runs 15 residues. Deletions cut 4 bases from V and 5 bases from J, with 15 bases between.

The gene calls are TRBV4-2 and TRBJ1-3, with D hard to call. The CDR3 runs to 13 residues. V gave up 4 bases and J gave up 0 bases, with 4 bases separating them. Germline V gene lookup returns CDR1 LGHNA and CDR2 YNFKEQ. In nucleotides, the CDR3 is TGTGCCAGCAGCCGTAGCTCTGGAAACACCATATATTTT. It specifies CASSRSSGNTIYF.

The genes are TRBV18 and TRBJ2-1, with unresolved D. CDR3 length: 16 amino acids. Germline loops: CDR1 KGHSH, CDR2 LQKENI. V was cut by 3 bases and J by 4 bases, with 16 bases left in between. CDR3 sequence (DNA): TGTGCCAGCTCACCCCCGAGCCTTCCAGGATACAATGAGCAGTTCTTC. Translation: CASSPPSLPGYNEQFF.

This clone has a single count. The chain joins TRBV6-1 to TRBJ1-5, with a tentative D call TRBD1 (5 bases). From germline, CDR1 is MNHNS and CDR2 SASEGT. Trimming took 6 bases from V and 0 from J, leaving 9 bases between them. This CDR3 spans 14 amino acids. CDR3 loop: CASSRDGSNQPQHF. CDR3 nucleotides: TGTGCCAGCAGCCGGGACGGTAGCAATCAGCCCCAGCATTTT.

This clone appeared a single time. This CDR3 is CASSIFGQGIRSGNTIYF. Here the CDR3 DNA reads TGTGCCAGTAGTATCTTTGGACAGGGTATTCGCTCTGGAAACACCATATATTTT. V is TRBV19 and J is TRBJ1-3, with 8 positions matching TRBD1. Germline V gene data show CDR1 as LNHDA and CDR2 as SQIVND (reference sequence). CDR3 length: 18 residues. The V segment lost 3 bases and the J segment 0 bases; nucleotides outside the gene matches: 10.

A few counts support this clone. The chain employs TRBV28 and TRBJ1-2; D gene ambiguous. Germline V gives CDR1 MDHEN, CDR2 SYDVKM. This CDR3 region has 12 residues. Deletions cut 5 bases from V and 8 bases from J, with 12 bases between. CDR3 protein: CASSPARVGYTF. CDR3 bases: TGTGCCAGCAGTCCAGCAAGGGTGGGCTACACCTTC.